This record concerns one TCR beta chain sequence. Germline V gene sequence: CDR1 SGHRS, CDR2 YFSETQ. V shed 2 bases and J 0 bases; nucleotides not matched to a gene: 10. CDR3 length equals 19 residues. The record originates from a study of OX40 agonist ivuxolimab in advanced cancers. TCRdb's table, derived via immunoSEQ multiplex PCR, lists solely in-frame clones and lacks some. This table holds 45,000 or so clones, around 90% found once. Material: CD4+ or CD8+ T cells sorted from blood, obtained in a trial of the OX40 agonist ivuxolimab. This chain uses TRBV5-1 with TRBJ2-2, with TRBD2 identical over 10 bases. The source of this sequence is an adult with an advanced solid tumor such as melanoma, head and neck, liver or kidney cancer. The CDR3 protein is CASSFGLAGEEANTGELFF. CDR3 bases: TGCGCCAGCAGCTTTGGTCTAGCGGGAGAGGAGGCGAACACCGGGGAGCTGTTTTTT.